The source of this T cell receptor (beta chain) is a study of molecular identifiers for immune sequencing clone quantification. Whole-study context: The replicate experiment used RNA from approximately 20,000 or 100,000 naive CD8 cells. This RNA was split into five aliquots, and four of them were sequenced.

At least ten counts were recorded for this clonotype. TCRdb fed the PCR reads into MiXCR, producing one record per CDR3 protein. Of more than 250,000 distinct CDR3 sequences detected, over 20% appear once; the ten largest clones hold approximately 0.84%. CDR1 is MNHEY, CDR2 SMNVEV, per germline (reference sequence). V gave up 2 bases and J gave up 5 bases; unmatched junction bases: 5. The CDR3 totals 15 residues. Material for sequencing was naive CD8+ T cells from blood, with Jurkat cell RNA spiked in. Stated subset: FACS-sorted CD8+CD4-CCR7+CD45RA+ naive T cells. This sequence originates from a human donor in good health. Some libraries in this study had Jurkat cell RNA spiked in. The rearrangement uses TRBV27 and TRBJ2-3; 9 positions agree with TRBD2. Written as DNA, the CDR3 is TGTGCCAGCAGTTTACTGACTAGCGGATTAGATACGCAGTATTTT. It codes for CASSLLTSGLDTQYF.